The T cell receptor (beta chain) described here comes from a study of T cells in narcolepsy. Study-level information: Healthy controls were enrolled alongside patients with narcolepsy type 1 or type 2.

Study-wide results and limits: Autoreactive clonotypes reportedly recurred in blood of same and different patients, not controls. In some patient and control memory CD4+ samples, autoreactive clones were absent. Comparing one patient's CSF and blood CD4+ clonotypes highlighted HCRT- and TRIB2-specific autoreactive clonotypes.

A remark on this clone: What it recognizes is unknown.

The CDR3 extends over 12 amino acids. The V and J ends lost 0 bases and 9 bases respectively, with 8 bases between them. The germline gives CDR1 SGHDN, CDR2 FVKESK. Libraries were prepared by immunoSEQ multiplex PCR; TCRdb keeps only in-frame clonotypes and omits some of them. The sample lists 23,000 or so clones, roughly four fifths occurring once. The sequence was collected from a human donor with narcolepsy. J is TRBJ2-5 and V is TRBV14; no reliable D call. The sequenced sample consisted of CD45RA- memory CD4+ T cells from PBMCs. The CDR3 DNA sequence: TGTGCCAGCAGCCAAGATGTCGGAGCCCAGTACTTC. As protein: CASSQDVGAQYF. Supplemented by reference TRBV14 and TRBJ2-5, the full variable domain reads EAGVTQFPSHSVIEKGQTVTLRCDPISGHDNLYWYRRVMGKEIKFLLHFVKESKQDESGMPNNRFLAERTGGTYSTLKVQPAELEDSGVYFCASSQDVGAQYFGPGTRLLVL.